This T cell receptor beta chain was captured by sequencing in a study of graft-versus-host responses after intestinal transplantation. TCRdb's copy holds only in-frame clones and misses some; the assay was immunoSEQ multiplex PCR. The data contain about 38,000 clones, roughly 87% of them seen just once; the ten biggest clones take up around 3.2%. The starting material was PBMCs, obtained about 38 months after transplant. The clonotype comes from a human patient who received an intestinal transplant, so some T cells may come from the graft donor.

CDR3: CASSTTGTSNYGYTF. The CDR3 nucleotides read TGTGCCAGCAGTACCACAGGGACCTCTAACTATGGCTACACCTTC. The chain joins TRBV28 to TRBJ1-2; D perhaps matches TRBD1 (6 bases). This CDR3 region has 15 residues. Trimming removed 5 bases from V and 0 bases from J, with 13 bases in between. CDR1 is MDHEN, CDR2 SYDVKM, per germline.